The present T cell receptor beta chain was sequenced within a study of blood T cells in healthy people across ages. Combining a sample-barcoded 5' primer with a J-beta primer mix, a second PCR ran for roughly 7 to 11 cycles. TCRdb reanalysed the 5' RACE reads using MiXCR and keeps one entry per CDR3 protein. The sample has around 750,000 distinct CDR3 sequences, 53% seen once. The table lists this clonotype with a few counts. The germline V gene has CDR1 SGHAT and CDR2 FQNNGV. The V end lost 1 base, the J end lost 6 bases, and 15 bases lay between the germline ends. This CDR3 region has 15 residues. This TCR was sampled from an elderly man in good health. The rearrangement joins TRBV11-2 to TRBJ2-5; no clear D. Sequencing was performed on blood. This CDR3 is CASSLVSGLRKTQYF. The DNA of the CDR3 is TGTGCCAGCAGCTTAGTGTCGGGTCTCAGGAAGACCCAGTACTTC.